The present T cell receptor (beta chain) was sequenced within a study of T cell repertoires in cytomegalovirus infection. Study at large: Public TCR beta signature analysis indicated the presence of both CMV infection and matching HLA type.

TCRdb independently ran MiXCR on the reads; one entry per CDR3 protein. Seen here are under 300,000 distinct CDR3 sequences, more than 15% observed once, and the top ten hold around 47%. Details on this clonotype: The antigen remains unidentified.

Study findings and constraints: Across the ex vivo response, the dominant clonotypes were HLA-C-restricted CMV-specific TCR beta clonotypes. Cumulative public TCR beta family frequency identified carriers of CMV plus the relevant HLA.

The CDR3 is made up of 14 amino acids. The germline V gene has CDR1 MNHNS and CDR2 SASEGT. Trimming shortened V by 4 bases and J by 1 base, and 11 bases separated the two germline ends. J is TRBJ2-7 and V is TRBV6-1; tentatively, D is TRBD1 or TRBD2 (5 bases each). This TCR derives from a human donor in good health (CMV status not recorded). Some clones in this sample may be carry-over from other donors' samples. The specimen was CD8+ T cells from PBMCs. The CDR3 DNA reads as TGTGCCAGCAGTGTAGGGGACGATTCCTACGAGCAGTACTTC. Translating gives CASSVGDDSYEQYF.